This T cell receptor beta chain was found in a study of T-cell memory formation after mild COVID-19. The germline gives CDR1 DFQATT, CDR2 SNEGSKA (reference sequence). The CDR3 is 15 residues long. V dropped 3 bases and J dropped 5; count of bases not matched to a gene: 8. TCRdb redid the calling of the 5' RACE reads with MiXCR, one entry per CDR3 protein. Among hundreds of thousands of distinct CDR3 sequences, about 16% were seen once, and the ten largest hold 20% to 25%. This TCR was recovered from a man younger than 30 who had mild COVID-19 (a few samples of this study predate the infection). Cell type and time point are not known. The specimen was PBMCs or a T cell subset sorted from them (not recorded which). This chain connects TRBV20-1 to TRBJ2-3; 10 bases are shared with TRBD2. The CDR3 here is CSASPSGSGRDTQYF. CDR3 DNA: TGCAGTGCTAGCCCTAGCGGGAGTGGTAGAGATACGCAGTATTTT.